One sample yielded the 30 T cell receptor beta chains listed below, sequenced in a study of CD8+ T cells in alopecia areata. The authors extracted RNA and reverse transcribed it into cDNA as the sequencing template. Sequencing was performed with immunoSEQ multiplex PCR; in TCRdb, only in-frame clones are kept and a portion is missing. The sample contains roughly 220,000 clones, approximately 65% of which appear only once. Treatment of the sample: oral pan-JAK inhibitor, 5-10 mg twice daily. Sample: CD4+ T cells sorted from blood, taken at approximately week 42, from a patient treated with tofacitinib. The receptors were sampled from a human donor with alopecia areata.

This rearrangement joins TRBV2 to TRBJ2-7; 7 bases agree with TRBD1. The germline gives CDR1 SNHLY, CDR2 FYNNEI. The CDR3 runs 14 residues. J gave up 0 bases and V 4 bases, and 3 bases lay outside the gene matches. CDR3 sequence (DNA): TGTGCCAGCAGTGTAGACAGGGCCTCCTACGAGCAGTACTTC. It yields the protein CASSVDRASYEQYF.

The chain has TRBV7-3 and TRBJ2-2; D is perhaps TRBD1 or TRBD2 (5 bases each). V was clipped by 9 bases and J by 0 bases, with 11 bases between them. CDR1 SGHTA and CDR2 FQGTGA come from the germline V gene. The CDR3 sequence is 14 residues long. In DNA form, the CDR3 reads TGTGCCAGTGGACTGACAGCGAACACCGGGGAGCTGTTTTTT. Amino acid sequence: CASGLTANTGELFF.

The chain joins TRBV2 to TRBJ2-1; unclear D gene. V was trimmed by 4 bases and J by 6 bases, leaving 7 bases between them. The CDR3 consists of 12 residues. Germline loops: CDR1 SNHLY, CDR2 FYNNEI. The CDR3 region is CASSGLGNEQFF. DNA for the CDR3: TGTGCCAGCAGTGGCTTGGGCAATGAGCAGTTCTTC.

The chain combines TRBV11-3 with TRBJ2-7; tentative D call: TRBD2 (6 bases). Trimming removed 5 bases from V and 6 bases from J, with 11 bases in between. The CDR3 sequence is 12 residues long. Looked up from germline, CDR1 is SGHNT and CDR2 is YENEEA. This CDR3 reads CASSIGTREQYF. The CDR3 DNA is TGTGCCAGCAGCATAGGGACTCGCGAGCAGTACTTC. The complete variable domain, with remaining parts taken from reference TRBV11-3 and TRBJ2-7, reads EAGVVQSPRYKIIEKKQPVAFWCNPISGHNTLYWYLQNLGQGPELLIRYENEEAVDDSQLPKDRFSAERLKGVDSTLKIQPAELGDSAVYLCASSIGTREQYFGPGTRLTVT.

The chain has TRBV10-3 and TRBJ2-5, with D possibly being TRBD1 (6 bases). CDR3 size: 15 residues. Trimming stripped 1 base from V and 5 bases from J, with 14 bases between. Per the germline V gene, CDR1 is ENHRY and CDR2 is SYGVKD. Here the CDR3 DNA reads TGTGCCATCAGTGAGTTGGGACAAGGGCAGGAGACCCAGTACTTC. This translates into CAISELGQGQETQYF.

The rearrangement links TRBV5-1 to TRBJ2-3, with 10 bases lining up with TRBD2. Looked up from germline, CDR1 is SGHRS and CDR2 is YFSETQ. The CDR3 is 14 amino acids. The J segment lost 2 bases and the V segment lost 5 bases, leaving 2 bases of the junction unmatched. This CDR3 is CASRLAGFTDTQYF. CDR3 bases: TGCGCCAGCAGACTAGCGGGGTTCACAGATACGCAGTATTTT.

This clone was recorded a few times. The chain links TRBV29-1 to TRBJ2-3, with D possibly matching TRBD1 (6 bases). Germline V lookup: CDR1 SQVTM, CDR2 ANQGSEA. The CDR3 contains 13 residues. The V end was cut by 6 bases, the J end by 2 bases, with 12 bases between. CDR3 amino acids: CSVNRAPTDTQYF. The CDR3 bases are TGCAGCGTGAACAGGGCTCCCACAGATACGCAGTATTTT.

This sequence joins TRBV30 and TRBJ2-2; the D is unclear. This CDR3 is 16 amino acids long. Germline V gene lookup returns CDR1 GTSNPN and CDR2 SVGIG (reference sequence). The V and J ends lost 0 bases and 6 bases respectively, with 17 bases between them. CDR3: CAWSVRSPPAAGELFF. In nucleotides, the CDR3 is TGTGCCTGGAGTGTAAGGTCACCCCCAGCCGCCGGGGAGCTGTTTTTT.

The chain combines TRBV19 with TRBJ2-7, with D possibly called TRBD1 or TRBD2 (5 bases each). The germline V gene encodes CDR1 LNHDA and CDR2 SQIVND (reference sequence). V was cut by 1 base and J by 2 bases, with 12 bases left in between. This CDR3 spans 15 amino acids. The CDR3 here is CASSIVWDGAYEQYF. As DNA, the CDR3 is TGTGCCAGTAGTATAGTTTGGGACGGCGCCTACGAGCAGTACTTC.

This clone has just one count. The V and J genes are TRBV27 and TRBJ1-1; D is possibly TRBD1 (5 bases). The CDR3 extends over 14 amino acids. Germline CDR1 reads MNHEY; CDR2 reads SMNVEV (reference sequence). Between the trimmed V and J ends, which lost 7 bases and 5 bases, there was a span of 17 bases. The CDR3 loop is CASTRDRGGTEAFF. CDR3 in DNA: TGTGCCAGCACCCGGGACCGCGGGGGGACTGAAGCTTTCTTT.

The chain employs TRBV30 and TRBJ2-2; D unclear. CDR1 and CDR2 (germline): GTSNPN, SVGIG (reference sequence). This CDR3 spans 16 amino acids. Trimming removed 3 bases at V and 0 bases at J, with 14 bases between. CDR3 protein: CAWRSPLGSNTGELFF. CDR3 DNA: TGTGCCTGGAGGTCACCGCTGGGCTCGAACACCGGGGAGCTGTTTTTT.

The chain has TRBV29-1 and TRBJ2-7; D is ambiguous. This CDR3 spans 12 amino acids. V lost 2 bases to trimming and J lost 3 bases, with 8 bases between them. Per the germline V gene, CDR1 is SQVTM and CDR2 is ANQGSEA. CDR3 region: CSVETPNYEQYF. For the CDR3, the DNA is TGCAGCGTTGAAACTCCAAACTACGAGCAGTACTTC.

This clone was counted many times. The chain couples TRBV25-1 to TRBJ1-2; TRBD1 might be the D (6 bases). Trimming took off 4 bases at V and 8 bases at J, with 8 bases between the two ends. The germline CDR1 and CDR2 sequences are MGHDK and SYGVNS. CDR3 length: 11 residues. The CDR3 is CASSADRGYTF. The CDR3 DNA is TGTGCCAGCAGTGCAGACAGGGGCTACACCTTC.

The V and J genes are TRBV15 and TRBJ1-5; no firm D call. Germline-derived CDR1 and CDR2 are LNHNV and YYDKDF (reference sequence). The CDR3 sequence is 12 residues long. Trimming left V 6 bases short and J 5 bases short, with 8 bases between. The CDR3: CATSQAYQPQHF. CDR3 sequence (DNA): TGTGCCACCAGTCAGGCTTATCAGCCCCAGCATTTT.

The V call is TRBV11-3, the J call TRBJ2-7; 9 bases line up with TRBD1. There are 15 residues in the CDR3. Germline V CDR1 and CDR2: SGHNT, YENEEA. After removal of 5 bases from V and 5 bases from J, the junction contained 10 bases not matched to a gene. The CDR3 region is CASSVIGTGSHEQYF. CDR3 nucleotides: TGTGCCAGCAGCGTAATTGGGACAGGGTCCCACGAGCAGTACTTC.

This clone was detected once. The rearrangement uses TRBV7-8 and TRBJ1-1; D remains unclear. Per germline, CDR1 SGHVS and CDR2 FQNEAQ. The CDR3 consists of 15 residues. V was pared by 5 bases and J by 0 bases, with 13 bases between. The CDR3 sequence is CASSPRSLMNTEAFF. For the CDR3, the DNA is TGTGCCAGCAGCCCTAGGAGCTTGATGAACACTGAAGCTTTCTTT.

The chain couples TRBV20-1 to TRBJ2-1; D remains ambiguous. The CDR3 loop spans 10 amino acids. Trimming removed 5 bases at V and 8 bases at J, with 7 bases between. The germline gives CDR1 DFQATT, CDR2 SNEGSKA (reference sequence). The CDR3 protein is CSAHGDEQFF. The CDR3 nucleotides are TGCAGTGCTCACGGCGATGAGCAGTTCTTC.

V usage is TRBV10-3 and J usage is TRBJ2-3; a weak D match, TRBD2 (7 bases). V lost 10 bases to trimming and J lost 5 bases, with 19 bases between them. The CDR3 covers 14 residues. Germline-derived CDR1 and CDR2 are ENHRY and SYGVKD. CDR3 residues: CATRGGTNLDTQYF. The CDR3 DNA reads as TGTGCCACCAGAGGGGGGACTAACCTAGATACGCAGTATTTT.

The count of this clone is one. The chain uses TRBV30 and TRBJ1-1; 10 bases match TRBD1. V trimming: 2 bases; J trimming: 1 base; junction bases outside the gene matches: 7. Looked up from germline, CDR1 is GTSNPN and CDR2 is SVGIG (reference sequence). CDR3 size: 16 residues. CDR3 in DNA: TGTGCCTGGAGTCTGGGGACAGGGGTTGGGAACACTGAAGCTTTCTTT. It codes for CAWSLGTGVGNTEAFF.

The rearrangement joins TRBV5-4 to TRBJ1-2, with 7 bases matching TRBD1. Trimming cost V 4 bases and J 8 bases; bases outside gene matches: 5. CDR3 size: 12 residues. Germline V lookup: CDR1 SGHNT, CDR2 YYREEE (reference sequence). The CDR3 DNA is TGTGCCAGCAGCGGGGACAGTGGCGGCTACACCTTC. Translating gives CASSGDSGGYTF. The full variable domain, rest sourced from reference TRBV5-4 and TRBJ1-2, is ETGVTQSPTHLIKTRGQQVTLRCSSQSGHNTVSWYQQALGQGPQFIFQYYREEENGRGNFPPRFSGLQFPNYSSELNVNALELDDSALYLCASSGDSGGYTFGSGTRLTVV.

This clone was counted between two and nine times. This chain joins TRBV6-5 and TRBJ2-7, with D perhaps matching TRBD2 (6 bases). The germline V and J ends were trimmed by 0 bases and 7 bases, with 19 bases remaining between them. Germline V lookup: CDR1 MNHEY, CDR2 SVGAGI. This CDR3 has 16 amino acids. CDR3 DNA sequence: TGTGCCAGCAGTTACTCGTATCCACGGGGGAAGGAAGAGCAGTACTTC. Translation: CASSYSYPRGKEEQYF.

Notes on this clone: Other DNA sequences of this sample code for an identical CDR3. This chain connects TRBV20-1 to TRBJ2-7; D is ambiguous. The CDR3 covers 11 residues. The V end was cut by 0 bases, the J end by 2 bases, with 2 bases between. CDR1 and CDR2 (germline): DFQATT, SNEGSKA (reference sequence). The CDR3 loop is CSARDTYEQYF. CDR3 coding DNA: TGCAGTGCTAGAGATACCTACGAGCAGTACTTC.

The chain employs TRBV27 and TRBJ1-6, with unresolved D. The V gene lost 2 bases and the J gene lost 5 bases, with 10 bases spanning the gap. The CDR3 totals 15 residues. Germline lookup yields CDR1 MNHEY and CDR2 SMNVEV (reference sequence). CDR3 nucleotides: TGTGCCAGCAGTTTACGGACGGTAAATAATTCACCCCTCCACTTT. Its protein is CASSLRTVNNSPLHF.

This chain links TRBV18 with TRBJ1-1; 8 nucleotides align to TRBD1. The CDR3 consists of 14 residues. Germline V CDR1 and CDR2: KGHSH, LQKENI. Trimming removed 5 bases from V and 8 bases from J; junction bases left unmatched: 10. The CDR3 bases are TGTGCCAGCTCAACCGGGACAGGCAGTGGGGAAGCTTTCTTT. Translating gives CASSTGTGSGEAFF.

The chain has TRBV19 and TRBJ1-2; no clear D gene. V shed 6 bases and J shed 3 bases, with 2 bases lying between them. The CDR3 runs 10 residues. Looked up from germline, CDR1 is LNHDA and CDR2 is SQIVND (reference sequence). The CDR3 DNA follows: TGTGCCAGTAGGCACTATGGCTACACCTTC. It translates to CASRHYGYTF.

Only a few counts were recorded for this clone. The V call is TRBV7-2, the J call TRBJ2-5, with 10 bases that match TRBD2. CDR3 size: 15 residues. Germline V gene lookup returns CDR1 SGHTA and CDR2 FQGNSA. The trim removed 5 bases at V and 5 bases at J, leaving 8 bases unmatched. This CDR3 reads CASSPLAGVAETQYF. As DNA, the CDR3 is TGTGCCAGCAGCCCCCTAGCGGGGGTTGCGGAGACCCAGTACTTC. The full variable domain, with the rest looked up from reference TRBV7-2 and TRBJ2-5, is GAGVSQSPSNKVTEKGKDVELRCDPISGHTALYWYRQSLGQGLEFLIYFQGNSAPDKSGLPSDRFSAERTGGSVSTLTIQRTQQEDSAVYLCASSPLAGVAETQYFGPGTRLLVL.

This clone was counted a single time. The CDR3 sequence is CASSQVPQNDNSPLHF. Here the CDR3 DNA reads TGCGCCAGCAGCCAAGTTCCCCAGAACGATAATTCACCCCTCCACTTT. The J gene is TRBJ1-6, the V gene TRBV4-3; D uncertain. This CDR3 is 16 amino acids long. V was pared by 1 base and J by 5 bases, with 12 bases between. The germline V gene encodes CDR1 LGHNA and CDR2 YSLEER.

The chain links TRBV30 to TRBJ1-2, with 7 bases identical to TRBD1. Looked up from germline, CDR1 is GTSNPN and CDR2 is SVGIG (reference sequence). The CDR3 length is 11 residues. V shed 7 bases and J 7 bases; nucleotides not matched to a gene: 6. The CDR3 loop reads CASPKGAGYTF. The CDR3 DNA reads TGTGCCTCCCCCAAGGGGGCTGGCTACACCTTC.

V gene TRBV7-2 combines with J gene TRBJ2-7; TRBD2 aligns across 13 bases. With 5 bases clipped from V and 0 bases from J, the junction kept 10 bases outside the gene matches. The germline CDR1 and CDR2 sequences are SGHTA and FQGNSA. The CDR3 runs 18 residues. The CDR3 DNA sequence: TGTGCCAGCAGCCCTGGACTAGCGGGGGCCGTTTTCTCCTACGAGCAGTACTTC. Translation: CASSPGLAGAVFSYEQYF.

CDR3 nucleotide sequence: TGCAGCGTTGGGACGAGCACTGAAGCTTTCTTT. It yields the protein CSVGTSTEAFF. This chain connects TRBV29-1 to TRBJ1-1; D call uncertain. CDR1 SQVTM and CDR2 ANQGSEA come from the germline V gene. V dropped 4 bases and J dropped 4 bases, with 7 bases sitting between them. This CDR3 has 11 amino acids.